What follows are 25 T cell receptor beta chains derived from one specimen sequenced in a study of control samples from healthy donors and cancer patients. Assay: immunoSEQ multiplex PCR; the TCRdb copy retains only in-frame clones and omits some. The sample contains some 200,000 clones, 90% to 95% of which appear only once. The sample comprised blood. These receptors came from a man between 18 and 29 years old in good health.

V is TRBV27 and J is TRBJ2-2; D is unresolved. The CDR3 runs to 14 residues. Germline V CDR1 and CDR2: MNHEY, SMNVEV (reference sequence). V was pared by 5 bases and J by 7 bases, with 14 bases between. The CDR3: CASSPYLHDGELFF. Here the CDR3 DNA reads TGTGCCAGCAGTCCCTACCTGCACGACGGGGAGCTGTTTTTT.

This clone was seen more than once but under ten times. The chain is built from TRBV5-1 and TRBJ1-5; a possible D gene is TRBD1 (5 bases). The CDR3 is 15 residues long. Germline loops: CDR1 SGHRS, CDR2 YFSETQ. V gave up 2 bases and J gave up 0 bases, with 9 bases separating them. The CDR3, as DNA: TGCGCCAGCAGCTTAGGGGAGAATAGCAATCAGCCCCAGCATTTT. This codes for CASSLGENSNQPQHF. The full variable domain, rest sourced from reference TRBV5-1 and TRBJ1-5, is KAGVTQTPRYLIKTRGQQVTLSCSPISGHRSVSWYQQTPGQGLQFLFEYFSETQRNKGNFPGRFSGRQFSNSRSEMNVSTLELGDSALYLCASSLGENSNQPQHFGDGTRLSIL.

This clone was observed once. The chain employs TRBV18 and TRBJ1-6; 11 bases align to TRBD1. The CDR3 is 16 amino acids. CDR1 is KGHSH, CDR2 LQKENI, per germline. The V gene end was trimmed by 6 bases and the J gene end by 2 bases; junction bases not matched to a gene: 3. The CDR3 sequence: CASSPGQGAYNSPLHF. CDR3 DNA sequence: TGTGCCAGCTCCCCGGGACAGGGGGCCTATAATTCACCCCTCCACTTT.

The V gene is TRBV18, the J gene TRBJ2-5; no firm D call. The germline V and J ends were trimmed by 1 base and 5 bases, with 2 bases remaining between them. Germline V gene sequence: CDR1 KGHSH, CDR2 LQKENI. The CDR3 consists of 11 residues. As DNA, the CDR3 is TGTGCCAGCTCACCACAGGAGACCCAGTACTTC. This encodes CASSPQETQYF.

This sequence joins TRBV25-1 and TRBJ1-4; 7 bases align to TRBD1. Looked up from germline, CDR1 is MGHDK and CDR2 is SYGVNS. The CDR3 covers 14 residues. V gave up 4 bases and J gave up 6 bases; unmatched junction bases: 5. CDR3 sequence reads: CASSARDRDEKLFF. The DNA of the CDR3 is TGTGCCAGCAGTGCCCGAGACAGGGATGAAAAACTGTTTTTT.

On this clone itself: Other DNA sequences in the sample encode the same CDR3. The chain has TRBV5-1 and TRBJ1-1; D is ambiguous. Germline values: CDR1 SGHRS, CDR2 YFSETQ. The V end was cut by 2 bases, the J end by 1 base, with 6 bases between. This CDR3 is built from 13 residues. CDR3 in DNA: TGCGCCAGCAGCTTTACAGAGAACACTGAAGCTTTCTTT. Translating it yields CASSFTENTEAFF.

The chain is built from TRBV27 and TRBJ2-6, with D tentatively TRBD1 or TRBD2 (5 bases each). V lost 7 bases, J lost 1 base, and 23 bases lay in between. Germline loops: CDR1 MNHEY, CDR2 SMNVEV (reference sequence). CDR3 length: 19 residues. The CDR3 sequence: CASTPPRPGRGSGANVLTF. CDR3 nucleotide sequence: TGTGCCAGCACCCCTCCGAGGCCGGGGCGCGGATCTGGGGCCAACGTCCTGACTTTC.

V gene TRBV5-1 combines with J gene TRBJ2-7; D unresolved. V was pared by 8 bases and J by 4 bases, with 7 bases between. There are 10 residues in the CDR3. Germline V CDR1 and CDR2: SGHRS, YFSETQ. The CDR3 bases are TGCGCCAGGGATCTTTACGAGCAGTACTTC. This translates into CARDLYEQYF.

The chain employs TRBV5-6 and TRBJ2-1, with D possibly being TRBD1 (5 bases). The V gene lost 3 bases and the J gene lost 5 bases, with 15 bases spanning the gap. The CDR3 is made up of 15 amino acids. The germline gives CDR1 SGHDT, CDR2 YYEEEE. The CDR3 region has the DNA TGTGCCAGCAGCTCCCGAAGGGGATTTCACAATGAGCAGTTCTTC. Translating it yields CASSSRRGFHNEQFF.

This chain uses TRBV6-5 with TRBJ2-2, with D possibly matching TRBD1 (6 bases). This CDR3 has 14 amino acids. Trimming removed 6 bases at V and 2 bases at J, with 10 bases between. The germline gives CDR1 MNHEY, CDR2 SVGAGI. CDR3 nucleotides: TGTGCCAGCAGCAGGGGCCTAAACACCGGGGAGCTGTTTTTT. Protein sequence: CASSRGLNTGELFF.

The chain has TRBV4-1 and TRBJ2-7; D uncertain. Germline-derived CDR1 and CDR2 are MGHRA and YSYEKL. V shed 2 bases and J shed 6 bases, with 5 bases lying between them. This CDR3 is 11 amino acids long. In DNA, the CDR3 is TGCGCCAGCAGCCAATTCGGCGAGCAGTACTTC. Its translation: CASSQFGEQYF.

The chain joins TRBV15 to TRBJ2-3, with D uncertain. CDR1 and CDR2 from the germline V gene are LNHNV and YYDKDF (reference sequence). The CDR3 sequence is 13 residues long. V lost 1 base to trimming and J lost 6 bases, with 8 bases between them. CDR3 in amino acids: CATSRGGSDTQYF. DNA of the CDR3: TGTGCCACCAGCAGAGGGGGAAGCGATACGCAGTATTTT.

In its sample, this clone was seen once. The rearrangement links TRBV5-1 to TRBJ1-6; TRBD1 agrees at 9 bases. V dropped 1 base and J dropped 8; count of bases not matched to a gene: 4. The germline CDR1 and CDR2 sequences are SGHRS and YFSETQ. This CDR3 spans 15 amino acids. In nucleotides, the CDR3 is TGCGCCAGCAGCTTGTTGCGGACAGGGGATTCACCCCTCCACTTT. Translating it yields CASSLLRTGDSPLHF.

This sequence joins TRBV5-4 and TRBJ2-5; D unclear. Germline CDR1 SGHNT, CDR2 YYREEE (reference sequence). V was pared by 5 bases and J by 5 bases, with 13 bases between. The CDR3 contains 13 residues. This CDR3 reads CASRVVGMETQYF. For the CDR3, the DNA is TGTGCCAGCAGGGTCGTGGGTATGGAGACCCAGTACTTC.

V and J are TRBV25-1 and TRBJ2-5, with TRBD1 as a possible D gene (5 bases). CDR1 is MGHDK, CDR2 SYGVNS, per germline. V was shortened by 8 bases and J by 3 bases, with 16 bases between the two germline ends. CDR3 length: 14 residues. For the CDR3, the DNA is TGTGCCAGCTCCCAGGCAGGGAAGGAAGAGACCCAGTACTTC. This gives the protein CASSQAGKEETQYF.

V and J are TRBV28 and TRBJ2-7; D unclear. This CDR3 is built from 12 residues. Germline V lookup: CDR1 MDHEN, CDR2 SYDVKM. V dropped 8 bases and J dropped 2 bases, with 10 bases sitting between them. The CDR3 spells CASSDVTYEQYF. The CDR3 coding sequence is TGTGCCAGCTCGGACGTAACCTACGAGCAGTACTTC. Using reference TRBV28 and TRBJ2-7 for the parts outside the CDR3, the full variable domain is DVKVTQSSRYLVKRTGEKVFLECVQDMDHENMFWYRQDPGLGLRLIYFSYDVKMKEKGDIPEGYSVSREKKERFSLILESASTNQTSMYLCASSDVTYEQYFGPGTRLTVT.

The V and J genes are TRBV5-5 and TRBJ2-7; the match to TRBD2 covers 8 bases. The CDR3 runs 13 residues. From germline, CDR1 is SGHKS and CDR2 YYEKEE (reference sequence). The V gene end was trimmed by 0 bases and the J gene end by 6 bases; junction bases not matched to a gene: 2. This CDR3 reads CASSLAGGVEQYF. The CDR3 bases are TGTGCCAGCAGCTTGGCCGGGGGGGTCGAGCAGTACTTC.

This rearrangement joins TRBV5-1 to TRBJ2-1; the D call may be TRBD1 or TRBD2 (5 bases each). Germline V lookup: CDR1 SGHRS, CDR2 YFSETQ. Trimming pared 5 bases from V and 5 bases from J, leaving 14 bases between. CDR3 length: 14 amino acids. DNA of the CDR3: TGCGCCAGCAGTATCATGGGACCTAACAATGAGCAGTTCTTC. This sequence encodes CASSIMGPNNEQFF.

The V and J genes are TRBV27 and TRBJ1-1; a weak D match, TRBD1 (5 bases). Germline V gene data show CDR1 as MNHEY and CDR2 as SMNVEV (reference sequence). The V gene lost 2 bases and the J gene lost 1 base, with 11 bases spanning the gap. CDR3 length: 15 amino acids. DNA of the CDR3: TGTGCCAGCAGTTTAAAGGGACCTACGAACACTGAAGCTTTCTTT. It encodes CASSLKGPTNTEAFF.

V and J are TRBV23-1 and TRBJ2-7; D is possibly TRBD1 or TRBD2 (5 bases each). TRBV23-1 is filed as an ORF, its function uncertain. V lost 4 bases and J lost 3, with 22 bases in between. The CDR3 contains 17 residues. The CDR3 DNA follows: TGCGCCAGCAGTCGAATCGGGGTCAGGGACGGAGTCTACGAGCAGTACTTC. This encodes CASSRIGVRDGVYEQYF.

The sample holds a few counts of this clone. The chain couples TRBV6-5 to TRBJ1-2; TRBD1 is a possible D gene (5 bases). Deletions cut 8 bases from V and 8 bases from J, with 21 bases between. In germline, CDR1 is MNHEY, CDR2 SVGAGI. The CDR3 has 14 amino acids. The CDR3, as DNA: TGTGCCAGCCCTCGGGACCAGGCATTAGGAGGCTACACCTTC. This translates into CASPRDQALGGYTF.

The chain links TRBV18 to TRBJ2-3, with 10 nucleotides matching TRBD2. CDR1 and CDR2 from the germline V gene are KGHSH and LQKENI. V shed 0 bases and J 5 bases; nucleotides not matched to a gene: 5. CDR3 length: 16 amino acids. CDR3 protein: CASSPPLAGAKDTQYF. In nucleotides, the CDR3 is TGTGCCAGCTCACCACCGCTAGCGGGGGCGAAAGATACGCAGTATTTT.

This clone was counted once. The chain is built from TRBV19 and TRBJ2-6, with TRBD1 matching over 9 bases. The germline CDR1 and CDR2 sequences are LNHDA and SQIVND (reference sequence). The V and J ends lost 6 bases and 4 bases, in that order; junction bases with no gene match: 10. This CDR3 is 17 amino acids long. CDR3 loop: CASSGQGTLDGANVLTF. CDR3 nucleotides: TGTGCCAGTAGCGGACAGGGGACTCTGGACGGGGCCAACGTCCTGACTTTC.

CDR3 sequence: CASSSGNQPQHF. Here the CDR3 DNA reads TGTGCCAGCAGTTCAGGGAATCAGCCCCAGCATTTT. The V gene is TRBV6-2 or TRBV6-3, the J gene TRBJ1-5, with D tentatively TRBD1 (5 bases). The V end lost 4 bases, the J end lost 4 bases, and 5 bases lay between the germline ends. Per the germline V gene, CDR1 is MNHEY and CDR2 is SVGEGT. The CDR3 is 12 amino acids.

This chain uses TRBV6-5 with TRBJ1-6; D perhaps matches TRBD1 (5 bases). Trimming cost V 1 base and J 12 bases, with 16 bases left between them. The CDR3 loop spans 15 amino acids. Per germline, CDR1 MNHEY and CDR2 SVGAGI. As DNA, the CDR3 is TGTGCCAGCAGTTACTTCCGGGACCCAAGGGGACCCCTCCACTTT. Translation gives CASSYFRDPRGPLHF.